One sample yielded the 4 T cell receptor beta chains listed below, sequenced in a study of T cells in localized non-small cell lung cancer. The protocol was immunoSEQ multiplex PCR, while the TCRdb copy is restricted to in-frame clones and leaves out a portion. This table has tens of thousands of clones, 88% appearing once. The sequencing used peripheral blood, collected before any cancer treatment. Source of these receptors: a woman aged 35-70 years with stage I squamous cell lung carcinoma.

The CDR3 bases are TGTGCCAGCAGCCCGGGGCTGCAGGGGGCTAACACTGAAGCTTTCTTT. Translating it yields CASSPGLQGANTEAFF. V is TRBV7-9 and J is TRBJ1-1, with 8 bases that match TRBD1. V trimming: 5 bases; J trimming: 2 bases; junction bases outside the gene matches: 10. CDR1 is SEHNR and CDR2 is FQNEAQ in the germline V gene (reference sequence). The CDR3 has 16 residues.

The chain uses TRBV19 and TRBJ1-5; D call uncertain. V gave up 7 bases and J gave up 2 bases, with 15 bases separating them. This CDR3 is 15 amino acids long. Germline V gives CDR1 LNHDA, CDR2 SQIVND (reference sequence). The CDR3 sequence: CASNPNGMGNQPQHF. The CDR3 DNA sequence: TGTGCCAGTAATCCAAACGGGATGGGCAATCAGCCCCAGCATTTT.

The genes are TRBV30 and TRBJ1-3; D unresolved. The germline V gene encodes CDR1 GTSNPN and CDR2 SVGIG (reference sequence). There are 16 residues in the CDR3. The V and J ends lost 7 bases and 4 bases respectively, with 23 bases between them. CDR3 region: CAYEDETGFPGNTIYF. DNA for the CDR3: TGTGCCTACGAAGACGAAACGGGGTTTCCAGGAAACACCATATATTTT.

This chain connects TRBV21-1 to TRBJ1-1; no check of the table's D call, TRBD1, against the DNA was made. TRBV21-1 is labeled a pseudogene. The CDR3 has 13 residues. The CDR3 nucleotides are TGTGCCAGCAGCACAGGGGTAGACACTGAAGCTTTCTTT. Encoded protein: CASSTGVDTEAFF.